This T cell receptor beta chain was identified during a study of cytomegalovirus exposure and HLA in healthy donors. Primers for the PCR totalled 60 Vbeta and 13 Jbeta. This table comes from immunoSEQ multiplex PCR, and its TCRdb copy is limited to in-frame clones, with some not included. The sample holds roughly 130,000 clones, approximately 74% seen once. The CDR3 consists of 13 residues. V lost 6 bases and J 7 bases, leaving 15 bases between the germline ends. Germline V lookup: CDR1 MNHEY, CDR2 SVGAGI. A few counts support this clone. Sample: PBMCs. This clonotype was sampled from a man aged 40-50 years in good health and CMV-seropositive. The chain joins TRBV6-5 to TRBJ1-2; possible D gene TRBD1, 5 bases. The CDR3 sequence: CASSLDTRGGYTF. The CDR3 nucleotides are TGTGCCAGCAGCTTGGACACCCGAGGTGGCTACACCTTC.